This TCR beta chain originates from a study of cytomegalovirus exposure and HLA in healthy donors. The trim removed 4 bases at V and 4 bases at J, leaving 8 bases unmatched. There are 14 residues in the CDR3. The germline V gene encodes CDR1 SQVTM and CDR2 ANQGSEA. This PCR relied on a set of 60 Vbeta primers and 13 Jbeta primers. The method was immunoSEQ multiplex PCR; TCRdb's version includes in-frame clones alone and lacks a portion of them. The sample includes some 170,000 clones, 65% to 80% of them seen just once. The chain uses TRBV29-1 and TRBJ1-2; 8 nucleotides line up with TRBD1. The sample taken for sequencing was PBMCs. The receptor was isolated from a woman aged 45-59 years in good health and CMV-seropositive. The CDR3: CSVGTGGATYGYTF. CDR3 coding DNA: TGCAGCGTTGGTACAGGGGGAGCTACCTATGGCTACACCTTC.